The next 9 T cell receptor beta chains were all read from a single sample in a study of blood T cell repertoires in COVID-19. The method was immunoSEQ multiplex PCR; TCRdb's version includes in-frame clones alone and lacks a portion of them. Among 140,000 or so clones, 60% to 85% were seen once, and the ten largest hold 1.9%. Material for sequencing was peripheral blood. These receptors were collected from a woman in her fifties or sixties with acute or convalescent COVID-19.

The V call is TRBV14, the J call TRBJ2-7; D possibly corresponds to TRBD2 (6 bases). Germline loops: CDR1 SGHDN, CDR2 FVKESK. The CDR3 is 13 residues long. Trimming took off 4 bases at V and 5 bases at J, with 12 bases between the two ends. The CDR3 DNA reads as TGTGCCAGCAGCCTTCAGACTAGTAACGAGCAGTACTTC. Translating it yields CASSLQTSNEQYF. Full variable domain (missing parts from reference TRBV14 and TRBJ2-7): EAGVTQFPSHSVIEKGQTVTLRCDPISGHDNLYWYRRVMGKEIKFLLHFVKESKQDESGMPNNRFLAERTGGTYSTLKVQPAELEDSGVYFCASSLQTSNEQYFGPGTRLTVT.

In DNA form, the CDR3 reads TGTGCCAGCTCCTACAGTAATTCACCCCTCCACTTT. It translates to CASSYSNSPLHF. This chain links TRBV28 with TRBJ1-6, with unresolved D. The germline CDR1 and CDR2 sequences are MDHEN and SYDVKM. The CDR3 is made up of 12 amino acids. Trimming stripped 8 bases from V and 6 bases from J, with 8 bases between. Full variable domain (missing parts from reference TRBV28 and TRBJ1-6): DVKVTQSSRYLVKRTGEKVFLECVQDMDHENMFWYRQDPGLGLRLIYFSYDVKMKEKGDIPEGYSVSREKKERFSLILESASTNQTSMYLCASSYSNSPLHFGNGTRLTVT.

The chain couples TRBV2 to TRBJ1-2; perhaps TRBD1 as D (6 bases). Looked up from germline, CDR1 is SNHLY and CDR2 is FYNNEI. The V end lost 6 bases, the J end lost 4 bases, and 24 bases lay between the germline ends. The CDR3 runs to 17 residues. The CDR3 protein is CASSGRAQGNLGYGYTF. The CDR3 DNA follows: TGTGCCAGCAGCGGGAGGGCACAGGGAAACTTAGGCTATGGCTACACCTTC.

This chain uses TRBV3-1 (or the pseudogene TRBV3-2) with TRBJ2-2; possible D gene TRBD2, 6 bases. Germline V CDR1 and CDR2: LGHDT, YNNKEL (reference sequence). The CDR3 totals 15 residues. V lost 4 bases, J lost 4 bases, and 13 bases lay in between. The CDR3 region is CASSRAGTLTGELFF. The CDR3 bases are TGTGCCAGCAGCCGCGCCGGGACTCTCACCGGGGAGCTGTTTTTT.

This clone was detected once. The chain is built from TRBV7-9 and TRBJ1-5, with no clear D. The CDR3 sequence is 17 residues long. Germline CDR1 SEHNR, CDR2 FQNEAQ (reference sequence). V lost 4 bases and J 4 bases, leaving 20 bases between the germline ends. The CDR3 DNA reads as TGTGCCAGCAGCTACTATGGTGGCAGTGGCTCTAATCAGCCCCAGCATTTT. Translated, it gives CASSYYGGSGSNQPQHF.

The rearrangement links TRBV19 to TRBJ1-1; tentatively, D is TRBD1 (5 bases). The CDR3 contains 13 residues. Trimming cost V 10 bases and J 1 base, with 13 bases left between them. Per the germline V gene, CDR1 is LNHDA and CDR2 is SQIVND (reference sequence). The CDR3 loop is CATTGRANTEAFF. CDR3 nucleotides: TGTGCCACCACGGGCAGGGCGAACACTGAAGCTTTCTTT.

The chain carries TRBV27 and TRBJ2-1, with 7 bases that match TRBD2. The CDR3 has 15 residues. The V gene end was trimmed by 5 bases and the J gene end by 4 bases; junction bases not matched to a gene: 8. Germline V CDR1 and CDR2: MNHEY, SMNVEV (reference sequence). CDR3 DNA: TGTGCCAGCAGTCCCCTCCAGCGGGGTTACAATGAGCAGTTCTTC. Translated, it gives CASSPLQRGYNEQFF.

The chain links TRBV15 to TRBJ1-1; a possible D gene is TRBD1 (5 bases). The CDR3 is 16 amino acids. The V and J ends lost 0 bases and 0 bases respectively, with 11 bases between them. CDR1 and CDR2 from the germline V gene are LNHNV and YYDKDF (reference sequence). DNA of the CDR3: TGTGCCACCAGCAGAGAGGTCGGGGGTATGAACACTGAAGCTTTCTTT. Translated: CATSREVGGMNTEAFF.

The V gene is TRBV2, the J gene TRBJ2-1, with 7 bases matching TRBD2. Germline V lookup: CDR1 SNHLY, CDR2 FYNNEI. Trimming removed 8 bases from V and 12 bases from J; junction bases left unmatched: 4. CDR3 length: 10 residues. The CDR3 is CASGLGGQFF. Here the CDR3 DNA reads TGTGCCAGCGGACTAGGCGGGCAGTTCTTC. Full variable domain (missing parts from reference TRBV2 and TRBJ2-1): EPEVTQTPSHQVTQMGQEVILRCVPISNHLYFYWYRQILGQKVEFLVSFYNNEISEKSEIFDDQFSVERPDGSNFTLKIRSTKLEDSAMYFCASGLGGQFFGPGTRLTVL.